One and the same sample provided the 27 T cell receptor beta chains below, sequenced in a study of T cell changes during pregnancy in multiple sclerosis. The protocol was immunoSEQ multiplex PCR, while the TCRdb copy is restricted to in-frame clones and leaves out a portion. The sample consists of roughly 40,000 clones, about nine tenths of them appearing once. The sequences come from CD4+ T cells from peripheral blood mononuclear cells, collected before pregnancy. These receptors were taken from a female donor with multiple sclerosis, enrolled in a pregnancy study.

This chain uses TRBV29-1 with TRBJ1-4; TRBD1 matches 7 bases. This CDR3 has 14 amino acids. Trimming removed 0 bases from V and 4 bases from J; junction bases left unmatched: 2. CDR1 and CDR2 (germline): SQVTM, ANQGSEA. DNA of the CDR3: TGCAGCGTTGAAGAGGCAGGGGGTAATGAAAAACTGTTTTTT. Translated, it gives CSVEEAGGNEKLFF.

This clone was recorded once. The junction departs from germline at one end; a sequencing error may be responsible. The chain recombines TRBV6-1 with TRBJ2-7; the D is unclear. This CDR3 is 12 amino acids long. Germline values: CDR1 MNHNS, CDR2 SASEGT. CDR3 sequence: CASREAVVEQYF. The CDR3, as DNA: TGTGCCAGCAGAGAAGCAGTAGTTGAGCAGTACTTC.

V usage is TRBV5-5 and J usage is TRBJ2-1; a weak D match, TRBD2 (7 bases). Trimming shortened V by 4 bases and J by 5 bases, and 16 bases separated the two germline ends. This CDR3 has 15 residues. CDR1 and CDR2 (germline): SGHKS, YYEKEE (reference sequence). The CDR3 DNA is TGTGCCAGCAGCAGTGGGGGGGGCGTTAACAATGAGCAGTTCTTC. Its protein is CASSSGGGVNNEQFF.

CDR3 sequence reads: CAGQGGSREKLFF. DNA for the CDR3: TGTGCCGGACAGGGGGGTTCGAGGGAAAAACTGTTTTTT. This chain joins TRBV2 and TRBJ1-4, with TRBD1 matching over 10 bases. Germline CDR1 SNHLY, CDR2 FYNNEI. With V trimmed by 11 bases and J by 8 bases, 8 bases remained unmatched. CDR3 size: 13 residues.

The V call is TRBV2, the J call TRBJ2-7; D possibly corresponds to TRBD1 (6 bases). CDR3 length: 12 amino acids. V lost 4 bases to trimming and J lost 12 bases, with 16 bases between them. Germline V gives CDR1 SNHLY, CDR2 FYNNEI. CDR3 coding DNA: TGTGCCAGCAGTGCCGGACAGTCGAAGTGGTACTTC. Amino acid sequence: CASSAGQSKWYF. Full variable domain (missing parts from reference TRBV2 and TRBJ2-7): EPEVTQTPSHQVTQMGQEVILRCVPISNHLYFYWYRQILGQKVEFLVSFYNNEISEKSEIFDDQFSVERPDGSNFTLKIRSTKLEDSAMYFCASSAGQSKWYFGPGTRLTVT.

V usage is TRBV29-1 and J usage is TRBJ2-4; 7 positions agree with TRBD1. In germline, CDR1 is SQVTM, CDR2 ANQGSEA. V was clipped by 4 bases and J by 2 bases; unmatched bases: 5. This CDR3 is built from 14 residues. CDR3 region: CSVAVRGTKNIQYF. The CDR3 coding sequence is TGCAGCGTTGCTGTCAGGGGGACCAAAAACATTCAGTACTTC.

CDR3 sequence reads: CASSTETGPAYEQYF. CDR3 sequence (DNA): TGTGCCAGCAGCACAGAGACAGGGCCGGCCTACGAGCAGTACTTC. The V gene is TRBV7-9, the J gene TRBJ2-7, with 7 positions matching TRBD1. CDR1 is SEHNR and CDR2 is FQNEAQ in the germline V gene (reference sequence). V lost 5 bases and J lost 2; bases outside the gene matches: 9. The CDR3 contains 15 residues.

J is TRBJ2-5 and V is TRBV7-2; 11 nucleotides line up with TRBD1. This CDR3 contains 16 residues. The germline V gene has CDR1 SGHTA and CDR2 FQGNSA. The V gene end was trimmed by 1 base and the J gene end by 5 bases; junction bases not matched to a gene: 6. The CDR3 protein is CASSLGPGQGGETQYF. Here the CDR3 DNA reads TGTGCCAGCAGCTTAGGCCCGGGACAGGGGGGCGAGACCCAGTACTTC.

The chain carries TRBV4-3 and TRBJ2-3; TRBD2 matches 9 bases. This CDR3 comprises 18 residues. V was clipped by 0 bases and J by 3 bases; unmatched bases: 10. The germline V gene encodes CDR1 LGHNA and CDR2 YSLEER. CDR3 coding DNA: TGCGCCAGCAGCCAAGACCTTGCGGGGGGGCCGCAGACAGATACGCAGTATTTT. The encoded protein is CASSQDLAGGPQTDTQYF.

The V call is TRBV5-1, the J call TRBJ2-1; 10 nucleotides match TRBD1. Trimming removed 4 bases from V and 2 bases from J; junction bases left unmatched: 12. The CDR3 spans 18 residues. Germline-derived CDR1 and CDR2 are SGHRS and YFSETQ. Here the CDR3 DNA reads TGCGCCAGCAGCACACCACCTCGACAGGGGGCGACCTACAATGAGCAGTTCTTC. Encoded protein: CASSTPPRQGATYNEQFF. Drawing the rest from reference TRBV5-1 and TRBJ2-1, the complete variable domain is KAGVTQTPRYLIKTRGQQVTLSCSPISGHRSVSWYQQTPGQGLQFLFEYFSETQRNKGNFPGRFSGRQFSNSRSEMNVSTLELGDSALYLCASSTPPRQGATYNEQFFGPGTRLTVL.

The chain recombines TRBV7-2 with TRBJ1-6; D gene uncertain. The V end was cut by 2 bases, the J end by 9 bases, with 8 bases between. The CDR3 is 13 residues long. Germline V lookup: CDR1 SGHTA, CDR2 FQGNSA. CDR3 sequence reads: CASSLIRGSPLHF. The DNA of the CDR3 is TGTGCCAGCAGCTTAATTAGAGGTTCACCCCTCCACTTT.

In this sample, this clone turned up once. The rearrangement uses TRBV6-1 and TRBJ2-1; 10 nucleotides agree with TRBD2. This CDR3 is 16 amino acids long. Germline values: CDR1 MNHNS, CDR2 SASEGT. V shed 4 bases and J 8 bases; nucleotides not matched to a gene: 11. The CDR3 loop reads CASSAFSGGVSHEQFF. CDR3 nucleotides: TGTGCCAGCAGTGCCTTCAGCGGGGGGGTTTCCCATGAGCAGTTCTTC.

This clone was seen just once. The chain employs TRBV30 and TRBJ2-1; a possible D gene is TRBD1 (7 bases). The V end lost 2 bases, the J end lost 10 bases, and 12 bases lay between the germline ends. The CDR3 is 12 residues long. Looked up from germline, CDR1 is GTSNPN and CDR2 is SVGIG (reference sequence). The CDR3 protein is CAWSPQGGEQFF. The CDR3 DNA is TGTGCCTGGAGTCCCCAGGGGGGAGAGCAGTTCTTC.

CDR3: CASSVLGTLYNEQFF. The CDR3 bases are TGTGCCAGCAGCGTCCTCGGGACTCTTTACAATGAGCAGTTCTTC. This sequence joins TRBV9 and TRBJ2-1, with D perhaps TRBD2 (6 bases). Germline values: CDR1 SGDLS, CDR2 YYNGEE. V lost 2 bases and J 4 bases, leaving 13 bases between the germline ends. This CDR3 is 15 amino acids long.

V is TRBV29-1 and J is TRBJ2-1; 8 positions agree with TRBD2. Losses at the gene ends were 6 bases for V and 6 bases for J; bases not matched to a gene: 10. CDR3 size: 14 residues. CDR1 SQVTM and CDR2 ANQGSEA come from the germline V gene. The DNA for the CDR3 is TGCAGCGTCCATGATACGGGGGGGGGCAATGAGCAGTTCTTC. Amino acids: CSVHDTGGGNEQFF.

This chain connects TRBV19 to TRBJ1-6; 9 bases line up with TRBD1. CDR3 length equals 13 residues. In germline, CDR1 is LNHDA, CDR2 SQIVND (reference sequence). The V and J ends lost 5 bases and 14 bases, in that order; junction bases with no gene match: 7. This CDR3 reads CASSPRTGVALHF. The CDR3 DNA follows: TGTGCCAGTAGTCCCCGGACAGGGGTTGCCCTCCACTTT.

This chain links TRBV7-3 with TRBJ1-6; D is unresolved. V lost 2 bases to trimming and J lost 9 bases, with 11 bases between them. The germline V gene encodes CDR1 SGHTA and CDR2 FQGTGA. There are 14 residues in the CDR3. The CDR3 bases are TGTGCCAGCAGCTTACGGGAGGGTCCTTCACCCCTCCACTTT. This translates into CASSLREGPSPLHF.

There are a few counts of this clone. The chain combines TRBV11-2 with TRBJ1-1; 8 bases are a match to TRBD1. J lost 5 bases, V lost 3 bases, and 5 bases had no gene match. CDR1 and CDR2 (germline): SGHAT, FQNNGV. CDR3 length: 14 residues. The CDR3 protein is CASSFRGLGTEAFF. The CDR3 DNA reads TGTGCCAGCAGCTTCAGGGGGCTGGGGACTGAAGCTTTCTTT.

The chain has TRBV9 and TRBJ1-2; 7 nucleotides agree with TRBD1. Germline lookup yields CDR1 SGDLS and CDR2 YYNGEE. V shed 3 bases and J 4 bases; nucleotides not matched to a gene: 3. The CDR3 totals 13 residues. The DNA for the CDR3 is TGTGCCAGCAGCGGACAGGGCGTCTATGGCTACACCTTC. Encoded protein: CASSGQGVYGYTF.

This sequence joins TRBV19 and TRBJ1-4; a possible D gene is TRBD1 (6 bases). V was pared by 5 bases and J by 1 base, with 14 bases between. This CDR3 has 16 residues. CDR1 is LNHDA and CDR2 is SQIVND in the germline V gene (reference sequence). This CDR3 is CASSSDRLLTNEKLFF. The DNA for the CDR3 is TGTGCCAGTAGTTCCGACAGGCTTTTAACTAATGAAAAACTGTTTTTT.

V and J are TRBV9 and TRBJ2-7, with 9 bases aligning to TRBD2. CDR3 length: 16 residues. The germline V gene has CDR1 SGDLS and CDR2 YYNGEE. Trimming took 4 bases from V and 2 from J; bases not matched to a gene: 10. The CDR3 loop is CASSPRGVAGAYEQYF. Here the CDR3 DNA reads TGTGCCAGCAGCCCCCGTGGGGTAGCGGGGGCCTACGAGCAGTACTTC.

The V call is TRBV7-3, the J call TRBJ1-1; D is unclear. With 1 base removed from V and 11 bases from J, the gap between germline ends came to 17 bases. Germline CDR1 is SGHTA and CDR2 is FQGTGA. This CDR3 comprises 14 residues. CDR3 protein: CASSLSGGQSVAFF. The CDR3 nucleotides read TGTGCCAGCAGCTTAAGTGGAGGGCAAAGCGTGGCTTTCTTT.

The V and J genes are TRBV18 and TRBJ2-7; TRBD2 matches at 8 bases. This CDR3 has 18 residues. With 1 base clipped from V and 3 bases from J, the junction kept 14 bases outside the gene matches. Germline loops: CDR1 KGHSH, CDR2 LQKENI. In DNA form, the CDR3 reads TGTGCCAGCTCACCACAGGGAAGGCTAGCGGGCCAAAGCTACGAGCAGTACTTC. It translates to CASSPQGRLAGQSYEQYF.

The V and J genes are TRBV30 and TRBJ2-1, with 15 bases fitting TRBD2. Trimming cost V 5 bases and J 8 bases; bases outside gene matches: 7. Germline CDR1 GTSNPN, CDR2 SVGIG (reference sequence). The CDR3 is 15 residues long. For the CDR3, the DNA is TGTGCCTGGGGGACTAGCGGGGGGAGTCGGGATGAGCAGTTCTTC. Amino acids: CAWGTSGGSRDEQFF.

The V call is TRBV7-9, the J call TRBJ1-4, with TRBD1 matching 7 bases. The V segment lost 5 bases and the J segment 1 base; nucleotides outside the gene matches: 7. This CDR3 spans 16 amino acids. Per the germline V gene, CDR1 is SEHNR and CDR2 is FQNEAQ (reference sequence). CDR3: CASSVRQGGTNEKLFF. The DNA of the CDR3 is TGTGCCAGCAGCGTTCGACAGGGAGGAACTAATGAAAAACTGTTTTTT.

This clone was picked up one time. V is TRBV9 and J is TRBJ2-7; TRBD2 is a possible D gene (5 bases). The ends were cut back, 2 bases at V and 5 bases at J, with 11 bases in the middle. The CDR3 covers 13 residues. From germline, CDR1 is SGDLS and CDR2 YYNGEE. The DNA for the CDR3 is TGTGCCAGCAGCGTGAGGGCCATGGACGAGCAGTACTTC. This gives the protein CASSVRAMDEQYF.

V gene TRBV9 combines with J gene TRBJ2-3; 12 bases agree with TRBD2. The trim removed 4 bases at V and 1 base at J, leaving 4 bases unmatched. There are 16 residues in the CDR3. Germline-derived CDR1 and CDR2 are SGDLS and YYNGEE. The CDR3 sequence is CASSPWTSGGTDTQYF. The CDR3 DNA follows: TGTGCCAGCAGCCCCTGGACTAGCGGGGGCACAGATACGCAGTATTTT.